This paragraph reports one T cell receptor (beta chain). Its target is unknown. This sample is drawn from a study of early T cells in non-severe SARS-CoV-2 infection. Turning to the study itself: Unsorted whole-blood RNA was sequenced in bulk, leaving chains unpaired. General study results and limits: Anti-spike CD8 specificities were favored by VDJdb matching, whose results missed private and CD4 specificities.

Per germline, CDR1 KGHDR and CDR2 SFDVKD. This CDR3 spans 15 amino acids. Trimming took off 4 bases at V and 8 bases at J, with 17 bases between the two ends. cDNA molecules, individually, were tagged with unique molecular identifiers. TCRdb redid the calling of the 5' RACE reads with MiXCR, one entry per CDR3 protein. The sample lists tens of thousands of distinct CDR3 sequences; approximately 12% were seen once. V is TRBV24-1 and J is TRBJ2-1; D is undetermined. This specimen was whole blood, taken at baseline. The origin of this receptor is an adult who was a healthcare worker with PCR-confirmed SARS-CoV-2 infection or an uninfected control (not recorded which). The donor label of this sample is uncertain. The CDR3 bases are TGTGCCACCAGTGACCCCCGGAGTTCATTTGATGAGCAGTTCTTC. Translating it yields CATSDPRSSFDEQFF.